This T cell receptor beta chain was observed in a study of T cells after yellow fever vaccination. V shed 0 bases, J shed 4 bases, and the junction held 3 bases outside the gene matches. CDR1 SGHRS and CDR2 YFSETQ come from the germline V gene. CDR3 length: 15 residues. In its sample, this clonotype was seen a few times. The target antigen is unknown. TCRdb re-derived calls from the 5' RACE reads in MiXCR, one entry per CDR3 protein. This table has about 210,000 distinct CDR3 sequences, approximately 3% appearing once. Study observations and caveats: Once the booster was given, most primary-vaccination clones reappeared, at around 96% for CD4 and over 75% for CD8. Overall, a small share of clonotypes was seen in both CD4 and CD8 compartments. Repertoires sorted by FACS could include abundant clonotypes that are contaminants from the bulk population.

This rearrangement joins TRBV5-1 to TRBJ1-2; TRBD1 matches 10 bases. This TCR was recovered from a man in his late teens or twenties who received the YFV17D yellow fever vaccine. Sequencing was performed on CD4+ T cells sorted from PBMCs, taken 10 days after the yellow fever booster vaccination. CDR3 amino acids: CASSLEGQGFYGYTF. The CDR3, as DNA: TGCGCCAGCAGCTTGGAGGGACAGGGGTTCTATGGCTACACCTTC.